This is a list of T cell receptor beta chains from one sample in a study of long-term antiretroviral therapy in people with HIV. Measured with immunoSEQ multiplex PCR; TCRdb has only the in-frame clones, and not every one. Counted here are fewer than 25,000 clones, about 81% occurring once; the ten biggest clones make up approximately 7%. Sample: unsorted PBMCs, taken 1.5 years after starting antiretroviral therapy. Receptors originate from a man aged 25-40 years with HIV. CDR3s include the opening cysteine and the closing phenylalanine or tryptophan. D genes are given only for firm matches. For some rows the clone size is stated as once, few or many, or as a class when expanded; others skip it.

j_call | v_call | d_call | clone_size | cdr3_nt | cdr3_aa
TRBJ2-1 | TRBV5-6 | TRBD2 | NA | TGTGCCAGCAGCTTGACTAGCGGTTACAATGAGCAGTTCTTC | CASSLTSGYNEQFF
TRBJ2-3 | TRBV29-1 | TRBD1 | NA | TGCAGCGTCCGACGGACAGGGTTCCCAGATACGCAGTATTTT | CSVRRTGFPDTQYF
TRBJ1-1 | TRBV2 | TRBD1 | NA | TGTGCCAGCAGGGGGACAGGTTTGAACACTGAAGCTTTCTTT | CASRGTGLNTEAFF
TRBJ1-6 | TRBV6-5 | NA | NA | TGTGCCAGCAGTTACCCCCGACAAGGAGTAAATTCACCCCTCCACTTT | CASSYPRQGVNSPLHF
TRBJ2-3 | TRBV6-1 | NA | once | TGTGCCAGCAGGAAAGTAGCTGGCACAGATACGCAGTATTTT | CASRKVAGTDTQYF
TRBJ2-2 | TRBV7-2 | NA | NA | TGTGCCAGCAGCTTAAGCACAACGAACACCGGGGAGCTGTTTTTT | CASSLSTTNTGELFF
TRBJ1-1 | TRBV5-1 | NA | NA | TGCGCCAGCAGCGGTGGACAGCTCAGGGCTGAAGCTTTCTTT | CASSGGQLRAEAFF
TRBJ2-7 | TRBV7-2 | TRBD1 | NA | TGTGCCAGCAGCCCTGGGACAGGGGGGGTATCTATATCCGAGCAGTACTTC | CASSPGTGGVSISEQYF
TRBJ2-3 | TRBV9 | NA | NA | TGTGCCAGCAGCGTAGAGTGGGGGGCAGATACGCAGTATTTT | CASSVEWGADTQYF
TRBJ2-7 | TRBV28 | NA | NA | TGTGCCAGCAGTTTTTTGCGGTACGAGCAGTACTTC | CASSFLRYEQYF
TRBJ2-5 | TRBV12-5 | TRBD1 | NA | TGTGCTAGTGGGAGATACAGGGGTCCGTACCAAGAGACCCAGTACTTC | CASGRYRGPYQETQYF
TRBJ1-1 | TRBV6-4 | NA | NA | TGTGCCAGCAGTGACTCTATGAACACTGAAGCTTTCTTT | CASSDSMNTEAFF
TRBJ1-2 | TRBV4-3 | TRBD1 | NA | TGCGCCAGCAGCTCACGAATGACAGGGAGTCACAATGGCTACACCTTC | CASSSRMTGSHNGYTF
TRBJ2-2 | TRBV27 | NA | medium-sized | TGTGCCAGCAGTTCCCCCATAGGAGGGGCGCTGTTTTTT | CASSSPIGGALFF
TRBJ2-7 | TRBV18 | TRBD2 | NA | TGTGCCAGCTCACCAAGAACGGGAGGCGGCGAGCAGTACTTC | CASSPRTGGGEQYF
TRBJ2-3 | TRBV18 | NA | NA | TGTGCCAGCTCACCAATGCTGTCATTGACAGATACGCAGTATTTT | CASSPMLSLTDTQYF
TRBJ2-3 | TRBV5-1 | NA | NA | TGCGCCAGCAGCCGGATAGGGGCGGACACAGATACGCAGTATTTT | CASSRIGADTDTQYF
TRBJ2-3 | TRBV27 | TRBD2 | NA | TGTGCCAGCAGACGGGGGGGCCGAGCAGATACGCAGTATTTT | CASRRGGRADTQYF
TRBJ1-1 | TRBV6-1 | NA | once | TGTGCCAGCAGTGGGGACTGGGGCACTGAAGCTTTCTTT | CASSGDWGTEAFF
TRBJ1-1 | TRBV27 | NA | NA | TGTGCCAGCAGTCCCGGGGTCATGAACACTGAAGCTTTCTTT | CASSPGVMNTEAFF
TRBJ1-5 | TRBV6-1 | NA | NA | TGTGCCAGCAGACTCACAGATAATCAGCCCCAGCATTTT | CASRLTDNQPQHF
TRBJ1-4 | TRBV14 | TRBD1 | NA | TGTGCCAGCAGCCAACTCCCGGGAGGACAGGGAGAAAAACTGTTTTTT | CASSQLPGGQGEKLFF
TRBJ2-3 | TRBV18 | NA | once | TGTGCCAGCTCACCTCCAGGGGTAACAGATACGCAGTATTTT | CASSPPGVTDTQYF
TRBJ2-7 | TRBV2 | NA | NA | TGTGCCAGCAGTGAAGCGGCCGGTTCCTACGAGCAGTACTTC | CASSEAAGSYEQYF
TRBJ2-6 | TRBV28 | TRBD1 | medium-sized | TGTGCCAGCAGCCCCACGGGACAGTACTCTAGGGCCAACGTCCTGACTTTC | CASSPTGQYSRANVLTF
TRBJ2-1 | TRBV19 | TRBD2 | NA | TGTGCCAGTAGTACTCGCCTGGGACTAGCGGGGGGGCCTGTCAATGAGCAGTTCTTC | CASSTRLGLAGGPVNEQFF
TRBJ1-3 | TRBV7-2 | NA | NA | TGTGCCAGCAGCCGACAGCCTCGCTCTGGAAACACCATATATTTT | CASSRQPRSGNTIYF
TRBJ2-7 | TRBV6-1 | TRBD2 | NA | TGTGCCAGCAGTGAAGATGGGAGGGTACACGAGCAGTACTTC | CASSEDGRVHEQYF
TRBJ2-3 | TRBV6-6 | NA | NA | TGTGCCAGCAGTTTAGAGACAGATACGCAGTATTTT | CASSLETDTQYF
TRBJ1-1 | TRBV5-4 | NA | NA | TGTGCCAGCAGCTTGCCCCAGAACACTGAAGCTTTCTTT | CASSLPQNTEAFF
TRBJ1-1 | TRBV5-1 | NA | NA | TGCGCCAGCAGGGATACGGGGCAGGGTAACACTGAAGCTTTCTTT | CASRDTGQGNTEAFF
TRBJ2-3 | TRBV12-5 | NA | NA | TGTGCTAGTGGTCCTTCTAGCACAGATACGCAGTATTTT | CASGPSSTDTQYF
TRBJ1-1 | TRBV10-3 | NA | NA | TGTGCCATCAGTGTTGGAGGGGGTAAGGAAAACACTGAAGCTTTCTTT | CAISVGGGKENTEAFF
TRBJ2-5 | TRBV7-6 | TRBD1 | NA | TGTGCCAGCATCCTGGACAGGGGGCAAGAGACCCAGTACTTC | CASILDRGQETQYF
TRBJ1-2 | TRBV29-1 | TRBD1 | medium-sized | TGCAGCGTCGCCGGGACAGGGGGCTTTGGCTACACCTTC | CSVAGTGGFGYTF
TRBJ2-2 | TRBV18 | NA | NA | TGTGCCAGCTCATCCGGGCCCTCGAACACCGGGGAGCTGTTTTTT | CASSSGPSNTGELFF
TRBJ2-7 | TRBV28 | TRBD1 | NA | TGTGCCAGCAGTTTAGGGGGACAGGGAGGGGTCTACGAGCAGTACTTC | CASSLGGQGGVYEQYF
TRBJ1-1 | TRBV7-3 | NA | NA | TGTGCCAGCAGCATTAGTCCTGGAACGGGAACTGAAGCTTTCTTT | CASSISPGTGTEAFF
TRBJ2-2 | TRBV5-1 | NA | NA | TGCGCCAGCAGCTTGGACAAGGGTTGGACCGGGGAGCTGTTTTTT | CASSLDKGWTGELFF
TRBJ2-6 | TRBV28 | TRBD2 | NA | TGTGCCAGCAGACTTGGACTAGCGGGGGGAAGCTCTGGGGCCAACGTCCTGACTTTC | CASRLGLAGGSSGANVLTF
TRBJ1-1 | TRBV19 | TRBD1 | few | TGTGCCAGTAGTATGTGGGACAGGAACACTGAAGCTTTCTTT | CASSMWDRNTEAFF
TRBJ2-1 | TRBV7-3 | NA | medium-sized | TGTGCCAGCAGCAACACCAATGAGCAGTTCTTC | CASSNTNEQFF
TRBJ2-3 | TRBV30 | NA | few | TGTGCCTGGAGGGAGGCAGGGGGCACAGATACGCAGTATTTT | CAWREAGGTDTQYF
TRBJ2-7 | TRBV19 | TRBD2 | NA | TGTGCCAGTAGCCTCCTTGCGGGAGACTCCCACGAGCAGTACTTC | CASSLLAGDSHEQYF
TRBJ2-1 | TRBV7-3 | NA | NA | TGTGCCAGCAGCTTAGGAGTAGTGCCCCCCTACAATGAGCAGTTCTTC | CASSLGVVPPYNEQFF
TRBJ2-3 | TRBV5-8 | NA | NA | TGTGCCAGCAGCTTACGGGAGCCAGATACGCAGTATTTT | CASSLREPDTQYF
TRBJ1-5 | TRBV14 | NA | once | TGTGCCAGCAGCCAAGATCAGGGGAACAATCAGCCCCAGCATTTT | CASSQDQGNNQPQHF
TRBJ2-7 | TRBV29-1 | NA | NA | TGCAGCGTTTTGGACAGCTCCTACGAGCAGTACTTC | CSVLDSSYEQYF
TRBJ2-7 | TRBV5-1 | NA | NA | TGCGCCAGCAGCTTGAATCTTATGAAGGGCCGAGGCGAGCAGTACTTC | CASSLNLMKGRGEQYF